This TCR beta chain was observed in a study of shared clonotypes between healthy human individuals (dated by TCRdb to 2018 to 2020). Turning to the overall study: Two women and a few men aged 18 to 49 years were included in the cohort. For each donor, CD4 naive and CD4 memory were each run on three plates, CD8 naive on two plates, and CD8 memory on one plate. To increase sequencing depth and limit assay-specific biases, different laboratories used diverse techniques to prepare libraries and sequence TCR repertoires. Between about 0.85 and 9.5 billion PBMCs per donor were obtained by leukapheresis. Blood TCR repertoires of five healthy adults were deeply sequenced to estimate repertoire size and the extent of clonotype sharing between individuals.

Results the study describes overall, beyond this receptor: Sampling was limited to blood, and TCR repertoires in tissue likely differ from TCR repertoires in blood. Rarefaction of sorted-subset datasets indicated incomplete sequencing despite the large sequencing depth. Based on pairwise subsampling, the degree of clonotype sharing among donors was expected to be affected by sequencing depth. Estimated clonotype richness was generally larger for naive than for memory subsets. Compared with non-shared clonotypes, clonotypes shared by all four sorted-subset donors had higher generation probabilities. When several donors were compared, the shared fraction of clonotypes was approximately 5% for naive CD4, more than 3% for naive CD8, roughly 2.5% for memory CD4, and 0.35% to 0.4% for memory CD8. Because the study included only a small number of donors, the genetic and exposure-history diversity represented was limited.

Using the deep immunoSEQ assay, TCR CDR3 regions were amplified from genomic DNA by multiplex PCR. For each cell subset, the extracted genomic DNA was distributed evenly across all wells of several immunoSEQ 96-well plates, and each plate served as one replicate. For sorted subsets, each replicate PCR was loaded with around 220 ng genomic DNA, equivalent to some 27,000 T cell genomes. Purified libraries were measured with a Qubit 3.0 fluorometer, size-checked on a Bioanalyzer 2100, and measured again with the KAPA Library Quantification kit. Every immunoSEQ 96-well plate was sequenced on a dedicated single-read 150-cycle Illumina NextSeq 550 flow cell. The authors processed their data as follows. The immunoSEQ output contained only junctional sequences without quality scores, so filtering could not match that applied to full-length reads. Sequences were annotated with PyIR, a Python wrapper for IgBLAST v1.9, using IMGT germline references to assign V/J genes and CDR3. Reads were removed for weak V/J assignments (E-value above 1e-6), missing CDR3, stop codons, out-of-frame junctions, or ambiguous translated residues. V3J clonotypes were defined as sequences sharing an identical inferred V gene, J gene, and CDR3 amino acid sequence. To compute the percentage overlap between repertoires, the number of shared unique clonotypes was divided by the size of the smaller repertoire. RTK rarefaction, the Chao1 estimator, and Recon v2.1 estimates of unobserved clonotypes were used to assess repertoire richness. OLGA was used to compute generation probabilities for all TCRbeta clonotypes that the gDNA method yielded from a handful of donors. Held by TCRdb, this immuneACCESS table contains in-frame sequences only and omits some clones. Under half of the omission traces to an unresolved V gene where checked; the cause of the rest is unknown. V, J and clone size are taken as reported in that table, and D and trimming were inferred from the DNA itself. For this sample there are 2 million to 3 million clones; more than 90% appear just once. The biggest ten clones account for roughly 0.13% of the sample.

In the case of this clone: Its recognized antigen is unknown. No much larger clonotype is one base removed from it; base qualities were not supplied.

The CDR3 goes from the cysteine to the phenylalanine over 13 residues. Only the CDR3 portion is preserved as DNA: 39 bases, with reading frame beginning at the first base. According to the germline V gene, CDR1 reads MNHEY and CDR2 reads SVGAGI. V is pruned by 8 bases and J by 7 bases, leaving 4 bases of the junction without a gene match. Donors were healthy HIV-negative adults with no recently reported acute infections or vaccinations. Every donor was a Caucasian adult residing in Nashville, Tennessee, USA. Magnetic negative selection was used to enrich CD4+ T cells, after which naive cells were positively selected on CD45RA and the negative fraction became the memory subset. Blood was obtained by leukapheresis, after which PBMCs were separated by Ficoll-Histopaque density gradient centrifugation and cryopreserved in liquid nitrogen vapor phase. Analytical flow cytometry was used to check the purity and quantity of every magnetically sorted T cell population. Genomic DNA was isolated from every sorted fraction and measured by UV absorbance on a Nanodrop 2000c.

The source of this sequence is a young man in good health. Sequenced: naive CD4+ T cells sorted from blood. The sample's cell subset or site label, decoded: CD45RA+ positively selected. In this chain, TRBV6-5 is recombined with TRBJ1-3; 11 middle bases align to TRBD1. The bases read TGTGCCAGCCGAGGACAGGGGGCCAACACCATATATTTT. The resulting protein is CASRGQGANTIYF.